The present entry profiles one TCR beta chain with its context. The data were taken from a study of blood T cells in healthy people across ages. A J-beta primer mix and a sample-barcoded 5' primer were used in a second PCR of roughly 7 to 12 cycles. One entry per CDR3 protein results from TCRdb running MiXCR on the 5' RACE reads. The table lists 800,000 or so distinct CDR3 sequences, 20% to 30% of them singletons. CDR3 length equals 16 residues. Germline CDR1 LGHNA, CDR2 YSLEER. The V segment lost 4 bases and the J segment 2 bases; nucleotides outside the gene matches: 6. The sample was also reused in another study, on T cells of mothers and their children.

This chain links TRBV4-3 with TRBJ2-1; 9 bases align to TRBD2. Material: blood. This sequence was found in a boy between 5 and 17 years old in good health. CDR3 nucleotide sequence: TGCGCCAGCAGCCTCGTAGCGGGAGAAACCTACAATGAGCAGTTCTTC. It yields the protein CASSLVAGETYNEQFF.